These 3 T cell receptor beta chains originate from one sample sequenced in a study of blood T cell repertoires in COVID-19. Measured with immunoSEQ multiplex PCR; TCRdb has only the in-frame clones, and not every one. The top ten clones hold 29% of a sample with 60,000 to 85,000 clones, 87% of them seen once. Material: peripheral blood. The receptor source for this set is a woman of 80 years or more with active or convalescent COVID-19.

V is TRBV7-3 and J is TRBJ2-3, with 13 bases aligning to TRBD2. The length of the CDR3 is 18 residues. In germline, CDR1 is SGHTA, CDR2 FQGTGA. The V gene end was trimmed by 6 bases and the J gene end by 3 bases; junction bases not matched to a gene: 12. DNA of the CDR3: TGTGCCAGCAGTTCACTAGCGGGGGGGCCGAGGAAGACAGATACGCAGTATTTT. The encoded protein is CASSSLAGGPRKTDTQYF.

This CDR3 is CASSPRTPGLDTEAFF. As DNA, the CDR3 is TGTGCCAGCTCACCAAGAACCCCGGGATTAGACACTGAAGCTTTCTTT. The chain is built from TRBV18 and TRBJ1-1; D gene uncertain. The ends were cut back, 2 bases at V and 3 bases at J, with 16 bases in the middle. The CDR3 runs 16 residues. Germline CDR1 and CDR2: KGHSH and LQKENI.

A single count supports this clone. The CDR3: CASARGFSGNTIYF. The CDR3 DNA reads as TGTGCCAGCGCCCGGGGGTTCTCTGGAAACACCATATATTTT. This chain links TRBV7-2 with TRBJ1-3, with D tentatively TRBD1 (5 bases). The CDR3 is 14 residues long. Trimming removed 8 bases from V and 0 bases from J, with 11 bases in between. Germline lookup yields CDR1 SGHTA and CDR2 FQGNSA.